Listed below are T cell receptor beta chains from one sample, sequenced in a study of blood T cell repertoires in COVID-19. Assay used: immunoSEQ multiplex PCR; TCRdb lists only in-frame clones, some missing. Found here are some 25,000 clones, about 89% of them singletons; the top ten hold 9.7%. Input material: peripheral blood. The receptor source for this set is a man between 65 and 80 years old with acute or convalescent COVID-19. CDR3s include the opening cysteine and the closing phenylalanine or tryptophan. The D gene is left open where the match is weak. Some rows mark clone size as missing; the rest say once, few, many or name a class of expanded clone.

>TRBD1|TRBV28|TRBJ1-1|-
CASSPFRGRNTEAFF
TGTGCCAGCAGTCCATTCAGGGGGCGGAACACTGAAGCTTTCTTT
>-|TRBV29-1|TRBJ2-3|-
CSVEQARTDTQYF
TGCAGCGTTGAACAGGCTCGCACAGATACGCAGTATTTT
>-|TRBV11-2|TRBJ1-1|-
CASSLAGGEAFF
TGTGCCAGCAGCTTGGCCGGAGGTGAAGCTTTCTTT
>TRBD2|TRBV9|TRBJ2-3|-
CASSVGVGSGGSTDTQYF
TGTGCCAGCAGCGTAGGAGTAGGTAGCGGGGGAAGCACAGATACGCAGTATTTT
>TRBD2|TRBV2|TRBJ2-5|-
CASTHGLLAGTPQETQYF
TGTGCCAGCACCCACGGGCTACTAGCGGGTACCCCCCAAGAGACCCAGTACTTC
>-|TRBV3-1/TRBV3-2|TRBJ2-1|-
CASYGGAYNEQFF
TGTGCCAGCTACGGCGGTGCCTACAATGAGCAGTTCTTC
>-|TRBV28|TRBJ1-4|-
CASRRDFMGTNEKLFF
TGTGCCAGCAGGAGGGACTTTATGGGGACTAATGAAAAACTGTTTTTT
>-|TRBV18|TRBJ1-5|-
CASSPVAVPGQPQHF
TGTGCCAGCTCTCCGGTAGCGGTCCCAGGGCAGCCCCAGCATTTT
>TRBD2|TRBV7-9|TRBJ2-2|-
CASSIGLAPNTGELFF
TGTGCCAGCAGCATCGGACTAGCCCCGAACACCGGGGAGCTGTTTTTT
>-|TRBV7-3|TRBJ2-6|few
CASSLTGGTLSGANVLTF
TGTGCCAGCAGCTTAACGGGGGGAACCCTTTCTGGGGCCAACGTCCTGACTTTC
>TRBD1|TRBV19|TRBJ2-3|-
CASSIVDRDLADTQYF
TGTGCCAGTAGTATAGTGGACAGGGATTTGGCAGATACGCAGTATTTT
>-|TRBV19|TRBJ2-7|-
CASSIGWGAPYEQYF
TGTGCCAGTAGTATTGGCTGGGGCGCTCCCTACGAGCAGTACTTC
>-|TRBV5-1|TRBJ1-4|-
CASSLEDIREEKLFF
TGCGCCAGCAGCTTGGAGGACATACGAGAGGAAAAACTGTTTTTT
>TRBD1|TRBV7-2|TRBJ1-6|-
CASRALGTGLNPLHF
TGTGCCAGCAGGGCTTTAGGGACAGGGCTGAATCCCCTCCACTTT
>-|TRBV19|TRBJ2-5|-
CASSIPPLETQYF
TGTGCCAGTAGTATACCTCCGTTGGAGACCCAGTACTTC
>TRBD1|TRBV28|TRBJ2-7|-
CASSSLRQGRSEQYF
TGTGCCAGCAGTTCTCTTAGACAGGGTAGGAGCGAGCAGTACTTC
>-|TRBV28|TRBJ1-5|-
CASFSYTDSNQPQHF
TGTGCCAGCTTTTCTTATACTGATAGCAATCAGCCCCAGCATTTT
>-|TRBV19|TRBJ1-2|-
CASSRRGQRYGYTF
TGTGCCAGTAGTCGACGCGGACAGCGCTATGGCTACACCTTC
>-|TRBV7-2|TRBJ2-3|-
CASSLGGADTQYF
TGTGCCAGCAGCTTGGGGGGTGCAGATACGCAGTATTTT
>-|TRBV7-2|TRBJ2-7|-
CASSRQPSYEQYF
TGTGCCAGCAGCCGACAGCCGTCCTACGAGCAGTACTTC
>-|TRBV12-3/TRBV12-4|TRBJ1-5|once
CASSRGNQPQHF
TGTGCCAGCAGCCGGGGTAATCAGCCCCAGCATTTT
>-|TRBV2|TRBJ1-2|-
CASSLTDNYGYTF
TGTGCCAGCAGCTTGACAGATAACTATGGCTACACCTTC